This T cell receptor (beta chain) comes out of a study of blood T cells in healthy people across ages. Study-wide findings and caveats: The study lacked donor CMV status, which possibly confounded expanded clonotype changes.

About this clonotype itself: What it binds is not known.

V dropped 3 bases and J dropped 4 bases, with 23 bases sitting between them. There are 18 residues in the CDR3. Sample-barcoded 5' priming and a J-beta primer mix drove a second PCR of roughly 6 to 12 cycles. TCRdb processed the 5' RACE reads anew with MiXCR; each CDR3 protein has one entry. Among about 620,000 distinct CDR3 sequences, 52% were seen once, and the ten largest hold approximately 15%. Sequences were obtained from blood. The TCR originated in a woman of 80 years or more in good health. This chain links TRBV12-3 or TRBV12-4 with TRBJ2-3; D unresolved. CDR3 loop: CASSFVRLYDRVADTQYF. CDR3 DNA: TGTGCCAGCAGTTTCGTGCGGCTCTACGATCGTGTAGCAGATACGCAGTATTTT.